This T cell receptor beta chain emerged from a study of Ad26.COV2.S vaccination and SARS-CoV-2 variants. Study conclusions and caveats: The study found similar non-spike TCR breadth in vaccine and placebo recipients.

The treatment: 15 to 20 received Ad26.COV2.S at low or high dose, single or two shots; roughly five received placebo; per-sample allocation not given. Sampling was performed 63 days after the first vaccine or placebo injection. For this clone: The antigen is not known.

The repertoire was sequenced with immunoSEQ multiplex PCR; TCRdb's copy has only in-frame clones and lacks some. The sample consists of approximately 360,000 clones, 80% to 90% of them appearing once. The germline gives CDR1 MNHEY, CDR2 SMNVEV (reference sequence). Between the trimmed V and J ends, which lost 5 bases and 7 bases, there was a span of 15 bases. This CDR3 has 13 amino acids. The rearrangement uses TRBV27 and TRBJ2-7; possibly TRBD2 for D (6 bases). This receptor was taken from a person between 18 and 65 years old who received the Ad26.COV2.S COVID-19 vaccine or a placebo. The sample here was peripheral blood, taken in a trial of Ad26.COV2.S vaccine versus placebo. The CDR3 loop is CASSEIGGWEQYF. The CDR3 coding sequence is TGTGCCAGCAGTGAAATCGGGGGTTGGGAGCAGTACTTC.